One TCR beta chain is described in this entry. The TCR beta repertoire was assessed by survey-level immunoSEQ sequencing. Data came from immunoSEQ multiplex PCR; TCRdb stores just in-frame clones and leaves some out. The profile shows 60,000 to 75,000 clones, about 93% of them singletons. The source is a man aged 40-49 years with rheumatoid arthritis. Sequencing was carried out using PBMCs.

CDR3 amino acids: CASSQGTSGDEQFF. CDR3 bases: TGCGCCAGCAGCCAAGGAACGTCCGGCGATGAGCAGTTCTTC. This chain joins TRBV4-3 and TRBJ2-1; D gene uncertain. Trimming cost V 1 base and J 8 bases, with 12 bases left between them. The CDR3 extends over 14 amino acids. Germline V gene lookup returns CDR1 LGHNA and CDR2 YSLEER.